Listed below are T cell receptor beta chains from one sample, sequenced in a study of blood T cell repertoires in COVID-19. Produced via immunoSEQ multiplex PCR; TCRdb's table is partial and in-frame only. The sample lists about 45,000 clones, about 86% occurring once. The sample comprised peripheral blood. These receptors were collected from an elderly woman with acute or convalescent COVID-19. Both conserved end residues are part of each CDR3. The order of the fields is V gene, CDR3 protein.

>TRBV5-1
CASSSTGGENEKLFF
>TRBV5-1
CASSSGTKDNEQFF
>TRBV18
CASSPRETEAFF
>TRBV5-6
CASSFDPTVRGYTF
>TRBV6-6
CATGEGQGGSPLHF
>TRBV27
CASSSRGRKDTQYF
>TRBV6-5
CASRRGLGQPQHF
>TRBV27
CASSLSGGGPTYEQYF
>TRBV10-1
CASSEDGVRRDTQYF
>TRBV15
CATRGLAGGHTGELFF
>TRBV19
CASSLDRATNEKLFF
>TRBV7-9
CASSLDSHSYEQYF
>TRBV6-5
CASSYGLAGMNGELFF
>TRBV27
CASSPRGRGNSPLHF
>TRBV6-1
CASSESLFGQGGNYEQYF
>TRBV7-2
CASSPRGQDLNEKLFF
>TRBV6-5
CASRRQEVRGYTF
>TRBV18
CASVTRWGGTDTQYF
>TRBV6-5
CASKRSGGTYEQYF
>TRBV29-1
CSVAGTGGESNQPQHF
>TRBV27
CASSFPNRGRTFF
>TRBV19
CASSIVSGQTQPQHF
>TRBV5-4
CASSLVHSGANVLTF
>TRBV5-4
CASSFPGTGNTEAFF
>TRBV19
CASSEDRSSNQPQHF
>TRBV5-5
CASSSGPGRQYQETQYF
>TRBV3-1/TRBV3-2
CASSQGGQGNQPQHF
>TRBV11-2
CASSLSATGISGNTIYF
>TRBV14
CASSQVGRNQETQYF
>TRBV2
CASSVAIQGGNGYTF
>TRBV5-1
CASSLAWDRPQETQYF
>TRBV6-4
CASSDLPGQGRYGYTF
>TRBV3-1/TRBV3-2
CASSQEPGQLAILSAEAFF
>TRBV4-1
CASSHILRDRNTEAFF
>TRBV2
CASSSDRGRLLEQFF
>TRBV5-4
CASSLRARGSYEQYF
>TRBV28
CASSLGGPNQPQHF
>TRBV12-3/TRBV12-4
CASKQTAQETQYF
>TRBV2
CASSGEQLAKNIQYF
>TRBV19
CASSILWQEGNSPLHF
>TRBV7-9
CASSLAVEGNQPQHF
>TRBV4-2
CASSRMRGTDTQYF
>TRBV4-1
CASSQTLGTGIDYGYTF
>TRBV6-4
CASSVELNYGYTF
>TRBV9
CASSVGQSSYEQYF
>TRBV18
CASSTTGGYGYTF
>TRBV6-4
CASSETSGRIRYGYTF
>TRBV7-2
CASSLLSRQETQYF
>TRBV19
CASSGREAFSSDTQYF
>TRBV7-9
CASSFRTGGTDTQYF
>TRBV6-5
CASIGPGHSNYGYTF
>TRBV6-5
CASTPGQGTGELFF
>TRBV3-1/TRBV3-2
CASSQEQGPTDTQYF
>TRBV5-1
CASSFGDGNEQFF